The T cell receptor beta chain described here comes from a study of Graves' ophthalmopathy and Graves' hyperthyroidism (dated 2018 in TCRdb). About the study as a whole: Peripheral blood was collected before any treatment was given, at the time of initial diagnosis. The independent validation cohort included around 19 hyperthyroidism patients plus 17 patients who later progressed from hyperthyroidism to ophthalmopathy. The study used signatures of the TCR beta repertoire to tell Graves' ophthalmopathy apart from Graves' hyperthyroidism and to predict which patients would progress to ophthalmopathy. In over 5 hyperthyroidism patients, the T-cell repertoire of thyroid tissue was compared with the T-cell repertoire of blood. To explore V-J signatures that separate ophthalmopathy from hyperthyroidism, a discovery set of approximately 100 patients was enrolled, consisting of approximately 44 with ophthalmopathy and approximately 60 with stable hyperthyroidism. In total, over 130 blood samples were TCR-sequenced: approximately 42 ophthalmopathy, under 85 hyperthyroidism and roughly 17 hyperthyroidism-to-ophthalmopathy patients. Once sampling was done, hyperthyroidism patients were given methimazole at a starting dose of 30 mg daily, while ophthalmopathy patients were given high-dose intravenous methylprednisolone. What the research found in general, with its limitations: No statistical method was used to set the sample size in advance, and the investigators knew which group each participant was assigned to. In validation, the model predicted ophthalmopathy progression with roughly 68% sensitivity and 72.22% specificity; 12 predicted patients were CT-confirmed with GO in a median of approximately six months. In cross-validation, the 13-signature model distinguished ophthalmopathy from stable hyperthyroidism with approximately 85% sensitivity and 81% to 83% specificity, and in the test set the corresponding values were roughly 80% and 76%. Most expanded thyroid clonotypes with a frequency above 0.001 also appeared in blood, which suggests that blood repertoires may reflect the immune response in the thyroid.

Trimming takes 4 bases off V and 2 bases off J; junction bases not matched to a gene: 6. For CDR1 and CDR2, the germline V gene lists SGHDT and YYEEEE. CDR3 length: 14 amino acids, cysteine to phenylalanine. This entry keeps only the CDR3 DNA: 42 bases, framed from base 1. The ophthalmopathy patients had moderately to severely active disease, with a Clinical Activity Score of 3 or higher, a NOSPECS grade of 4 or higher, and a disease duration of less than 3 months. Patients were excluded if they had other autoimmune diseases, uncontrolled infections, pregnancy or lactation. Diagnosis relied on clinical symptoms, serum thyroxine, TRAb, thyroid ultrasound and orbital computed tomography. Using Ficoll-Paque density gradient centrifugation, PBMCs were isolated from 10 ml of fresh peripheral blood. Total RNA was extracted using Trizol reagent, and RNA quality was checked on an Agilent 2100 Bioanalyzer.

About this clonotype itself: What antigen it recognizes has not been identified. Within one base of it there is no much larger clone, and no base qualities were kept.

For repertoire sequencing, the TCR beta CDR3 regions were amplified from RNA transcripts. A first-round RT-PCR used HTBI primers with the Qiagen OneStep RT-PCR kit, followed by a second-round multiplex PCR, size selection and purification. Libraries were sequenced on an Illumina HiSeq2000 using paired-end 100 bp reads. The published analysis was carried out like this. Reads were processed with SOAPnuke, discarding reads with adapters, uncalled bases, mean Phred below 15, or no exact constant-primer or identifier match. High-quality paired reads were merged with COPE v1.2.5. Unique nucleotide sequences were defined as clonotypes and aligned to IMGT TRB V, D and J references using MiTCR v1.1. The analysis was limited to V-J combinations with a frequency above 0.0001, which together covered 99.2% of repertoires. A TCR clonal expansion and chaos score per V-J combination was defined as the ratio of F50 clonal expansion to chaos observed in the TCRdist matrix. Welch's t-statistics and random forest were used to reduce the features to about a dozen V-J combinations, which were then used as input to a naive Bayes classifier. The Morisita-Horn index was used to measure how similar the thyroid and blood repertoires were. The public reads were run again by TCRdb, first through fastp at Q25 and then through MiXCR, and only productive beta chains were kept. Here each entry gathers all rows of one CDR3 protein and keeps the most common genes and DNA. TCRdb, not the original authors, processed these V and J calls. The table for this sample lists almost 750,000 distinct CDR3 sequences; 40% of them were counted only once. The leading ten clones occupy less than 55% of the sample.

This TCR was sampled from an adult man with Graves' ophthalmopathy. The chain joins TRBV5-6 to TRBJ2-7, with 7 junctional bases fitting TRBD1. The specimen sequenced was peripheral blood. In nucleotide form, the sequence is TGTGCCAGCAGCGCCGACAGGGTCCCCTACGAGCAGTACTTC. Protein translation: CASSADRVPYEQYF. Full variable domain (CDR3 extended with the reference TRBV5-6 and TRBJ2-7 proteins): DAGVTQSPTHLIKTRGQQVTLRCSPKSGHDTVSWYQQALGQGPQFIFQYYEEEERQRGNFPDRFSGHQFPNYSSELNVNALLLGDSALYLCASSADRVPYEQYFGPGTRLTVT.